Sequencing of this TCR beta chain was carried out in a study of CD8 T cells in ankylosing spondylitis. This clonotype has a count of ten or more. TCRdb fed the 5' RACE reads into MiXCR, producing one record per CDR3 protein. The data show some 130,000 distinct CDR3 sequences, 5.5% to 7.5% seen once. This clonotype originated in a female donor with ankylosing spondylitis or in good health (not recorded which). Sequences were obtained from blood, either unsorted or a sorted T cell fraction (not recorded which).

CDR3 sequence reads: CASSLARGARTRAEAFF. The CDR3 DNA follows: TGTGCCAGCAGCTTAGCCCGGGGCGCGCGCACACGCGCTGAAGCTTTCTTT. The V and J genes are TRBV7-8 and TRBJ1-1; weak D call: TRBD1 (5 bases). Trimming took 0 bases from V and 6 from J, leaving 20 bases between them. The germline V gene has CDR1 SGHVS and CDR2 FQNEAQ. This CDR3 comprises 17 residues.